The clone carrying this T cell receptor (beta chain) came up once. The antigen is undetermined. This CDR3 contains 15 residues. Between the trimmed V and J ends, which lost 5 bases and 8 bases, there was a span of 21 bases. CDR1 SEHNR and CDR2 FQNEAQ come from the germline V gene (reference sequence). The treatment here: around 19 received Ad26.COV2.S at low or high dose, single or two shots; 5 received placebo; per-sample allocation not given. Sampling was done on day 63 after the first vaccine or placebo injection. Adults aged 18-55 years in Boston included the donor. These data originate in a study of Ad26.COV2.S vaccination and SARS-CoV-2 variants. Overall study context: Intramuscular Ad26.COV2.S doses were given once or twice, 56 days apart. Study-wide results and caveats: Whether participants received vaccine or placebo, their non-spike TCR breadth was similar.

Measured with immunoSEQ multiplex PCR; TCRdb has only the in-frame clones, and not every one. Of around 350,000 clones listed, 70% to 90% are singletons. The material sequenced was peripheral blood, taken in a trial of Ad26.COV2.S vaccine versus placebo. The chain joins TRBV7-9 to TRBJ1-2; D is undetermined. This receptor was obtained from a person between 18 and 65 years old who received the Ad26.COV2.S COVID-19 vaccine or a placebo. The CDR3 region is CASSQSTATPWGYTF. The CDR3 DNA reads TGTGCCAGCAGCCAATCAACAGCTACCCCCTGGGGCTACACCTTC.